The 17 T cell receptor beta chains below were found in one sample sequenced in a study of T-cell reconstitution after alpha-beta-depleted transplantation in children. During its preparation, the TCRbeta library received unique molecular identifiers. A single record per CDR3 protein comes from TCRdb applying MiXCR to the PCR reads. The sample comprises about 200,000 distinct CDR3 sequences, about 14% of which are singletons, and over 10% rests with the top ten. This specimen consisted of PBMCs from the stem cell graft donor, obtained from the stem cell graft. The source of these receptors is a human donor who donated a stem cell graft to a child with acute lymphoblastic leukemia.

The sample holds many counts of this clonotype. The V call is TRBV12-3 or TRBV12-4, the J call TRBJ1-6; possibly TRBD1 for D (5 bases). Trimming pared 2 bases from V and 10 bases from J, leaving 12 bases between. The CDR3 covers 14 residues. As DNA, the CDR3 is TGTGCCAGCAGTTTATCCCAGGGTGACTCACCCCTCCACTTT. It translates to CASSLSQGDSPLHF.

This clonotype occurred many times. This rearrangement joins TRBV3-1 to TRBJ1-2; TRBD1 matches 10 bases. The CDR3 spans 17 residues. The germline CDR1 and CDR2 sequences are LGHDT and YNNKEL (reference sequence). The V and J ends lost 4 bases and 3 bases, in that order; junction bases with no gene match: 11. In nucleotides, the CDR3 is TGTGCCAGCAGCCCCACCCTATGGACAGGGGGGGACTATGGCTACACCTTC. Amino acid sequence: CASSPTLWTGGDYGYTF.

The chain is built from TRBV12-3 or TRBV12-4 and TRBJ2-7; the D is unclear. Trimming took 3 bases from V and 5 from J, leaving 5 bases between them. This CDR3 has 11 residues. CDR3 bases: TGTGCCAGCAGTTTCTTACACGAGCAGTACTTC. Residues: CASSFLHEQYF.

There are many counts of this clonotype. The chain is built from TRBV7-9 and TRBJ1-6, with D possibly being TRBD1 (5 bases). CDR3 length equals 16 residues. Per the germline V gene, CDR1 is SEHNR and CDR2 is FQNEAQ (reference sequence). V lost 4 bases and J lost 6, with 16 bases in between. DNA for the CDR3: TGTGCCAGCAGCTCAGGAGAGGGGATACGTAATTCACCCCTCCACTTT. It yields the protein CASSSGEGIRNSPLHF.

This clonotype showed up many times. This rearrangement joins TRBV7-6 to TRBJ2-5; no definite D call. V was shortened by 4 bases and J by 2 bases, with 11 bases between the two germline ends. The CDR3 is 14 amino acids. The germline gives CDR1 SGHVS, CDR2 FNYEAQ. The CDR3 loop is CASSSTGWQETQYF. The CDR3 DNA sequence: TGTGCCAGCAGCTCCACCGGATGGCAAGAGACCCAGTACTTC.

With regard to this clonotype: Sequence at one end of the junction differs from germline and may be a read error. The chain combines TRBV3-1 with TRBJ1-2; the D gene is possibly TRBD1 (5 bases). Germline lookup yields CDR1 LGHDT and CDR2 YNNKEL (reference sequence). The CDR3 contains 18 residues. CDR3 in DNA: TGTGCCACCAGCCAAGTAGTCCTTCTGGGGCAGGCCTTCTCCGGCTACACCTTC. This codes for CATSQVVLLGQAFSGYTF.

This clonotype was seen repeatedly, ten times or more. The rearrangement joins TRBV10-2 to TRBJ2-1; D might be TRBD2 (7 bases). Germline assignment: CDR1 WSHSY and CDR2 SAAADI. The CDR3 extends over 16 amino acids. V shed 3 bases and J shed 5 bases, with 17 bases lying between them. The CDR3 sequence is CASSDSGRAGDNEQFF. The CDR3 DNA reads as TGCGCCAGCAGTGACTCGGGGAGGGCAGGGGACAATGAGCAGTTCTTC.

This clonotype came up many times. This chain links TRBV7-8 with TRBJ2-7; D possibly uses TRBD1 or TRBD2 (5 bases each). Germline CDR1 and CDR2: SGHVS and FQNEAQ. The CDR3 contains 13 residues. V dropped 5 bases and J dropped 6 bases, with 14 bases sitting between them. The CDR3 region has the DNA TGTGCCAGCAGCGCTTGGGGGACGGGCGAGCAGTACTTC. Translated: CASSAWGTGEQYF.

This clonotype has at least ten counts. The chain has TRBV28 and TRBJ1-1; the match to TRBD1 covers 7 bases. Trimming at V came to 2 bases and at J to 7 bases, leaving 7 bases not matched to a gene. CDR1 and CDR2 from the germline V gene are MDHEN and SYDVKM. The CDR3 totals 14 residues. In DNA, the CDR3 is TGTGCCAGCAGTTTAGGATACCGGGACAGTGAAGCTTTCTTT. Translation gives CASSLGYRDSEAFF.

This clonotype was observed at least ten times. This chain links TRBV7-9 with TRBJ1-2; 7 bases are a match to TRBD1. Germline assignment: CDR1 SEHNR and CDR2 FQNEAQ (reference sequence). CDR3 length: 15 residues. V lost 2 bases to trimming and J lost 6 bases; unmatched junction nucleotides: 9. CDR3 amino acids: CASSLPPGGLNGYTF. CDR3 sequence (DNA): TGTGCCAGCAGCTTACCCCCAGGGGGGTTGAATGGCTACACCTTC.

This clonotype has at least ten counts. The V gene is TRBV5-1, the J gene TRBJ2-7; 9 nucleotides align to TRBD2. V was clipped by 4 bases and J by 4 bases; unmatched bases: 9. Germline V gene data show CDR1 as SGHRS and CDR2 as YFSETQ. CDR3 length: 15 residues. The CDR3 loop is CASSPRLAEEYEQYF. The CDR3 DNA sequence: TGCGCCAGCAGCCCCAGACTAGCGGAAGAGTACGAGCAGTACTTC.

This clonotype was picked up one time. This chain connects TRBV7-2 to TRBJ1-1; perhaps TRBD1 as D (5 bases). The V gene lost 3 bases and the J gene lost 1 base, with 9 bases spanning the gap. The germline CDR1 and CDR2 sequences are SGHTA and FQGNSA. The CDR3 is 14 residues long. The CDR3 here is CASSFFQGNTEAFF. As DNA, the CDR3 is TGTGCCAGCAGCTTTTTTCAGGGGAACACTGAAGCTTTCTTT.

At least ten counts were recorded for this clonotype. This sequence joins TRBV28 and TRBJ2-7; tentatively, D is TRBD2 (6 bases). This CDR3 contains 15 residues. Germline CDR1 MDHEN, CDR2 SYDVKM. The germline V and J ends were trimmed by 3 bases and 5 bases, with 17 bases remaining between them. The chain's CDR3 is CASSFRRRVRNEQYF. The DNA for the CDR3 is TGTGCCAGCAGTTTTAGGCGGAGGGTTAGGAACGAGCAGTACTTC.

This clonotype was counted at least ten times. The rearrangement joins TRBV7-9 to TRBJ2-1; D is perhaps TRBD1 (5 bases). Germline V gene data show CDR1 as SEHNR and CDR2 as FQNEAQ (reference sequence). The CDR3 totals 12 residues. V was trimmed by 2 bases and J by 6 bases, leaving 5 bases between them. In DNA, the CDR3 is TGTGCCAGCAGCTTAACAGGCAATGAGCAGTTCTTC. It is translated as CASSLTGNEQFF.

This clonotype was seen repeatedly, ten times or more. The rearrangement joins TRBV5-1 to TRBJ2-5, with unresolved D. The CDR3 covers 15 residues. Germline CDR1 SGHRS, CDR2 YFSETQ. Trimming shortened V by 2 bases and J by 6 bases, and 17 bases separated the two germline ends. The CDR3 is CASSFQQRPPKTQYF. CDR3 nucleotides: TGCGCCAGCAGCTTCCAACAGAGGCCTCCGAAGACCCAGTACTTC.

This clonotype was counted at least ten times. The chain couples TRBV12-3 or TRBV12-4 to TRBJ1-2, with unresolved D. The CDR3 totals 12 residues. Between the trimmed V and J ends, which lost 3 bases and 6 bases, there was a span of 8 bases. The CDR3 sequence: CASSFWGNGYTF. In nucleotides, the CDR3 is TGTGCCAGCAGTTTTTGGGGAAATGGCTACACCTTC.

Many counts were recorded for this clonotype. This sequence joins TRBV12-3 or TRBV12-4 and TRBJ2-4; the D gene is possibly TRBD2 (5 bases). V was shortened by 7 bases and J by 3 bases, with 16 bases between the two germline ends. The CDR3 length is 15 residues. This CDR3 reads CASTLTGSGKNIQYF. Here the CDR3 DNA reads TGTGCCAGCACCCTAACGGGGTCAGGCAAAAACATTCAGTACTTC.